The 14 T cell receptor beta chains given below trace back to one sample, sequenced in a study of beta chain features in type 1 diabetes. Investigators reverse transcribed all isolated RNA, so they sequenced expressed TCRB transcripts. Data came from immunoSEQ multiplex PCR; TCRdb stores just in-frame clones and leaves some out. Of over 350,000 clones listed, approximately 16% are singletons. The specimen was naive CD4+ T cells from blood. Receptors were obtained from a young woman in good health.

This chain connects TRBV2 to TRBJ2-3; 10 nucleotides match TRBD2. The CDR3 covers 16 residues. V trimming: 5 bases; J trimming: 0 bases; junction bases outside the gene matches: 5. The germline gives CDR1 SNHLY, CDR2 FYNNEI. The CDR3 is CASSLAGAPSTDTQYF. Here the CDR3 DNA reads TGTGCCAGCAGTCTAGCGGGAGCCCCTAGCACAGATACGCAGTATTTT.

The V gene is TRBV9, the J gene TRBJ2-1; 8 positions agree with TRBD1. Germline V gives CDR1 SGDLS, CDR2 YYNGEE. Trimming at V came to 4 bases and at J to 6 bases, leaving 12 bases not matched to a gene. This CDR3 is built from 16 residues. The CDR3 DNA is TGTGCCAGCAGCATGCTACCAGGGGGCGCTTTCAATGAGCAGTTCTTC. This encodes CASSMLPGGAFNEQFF. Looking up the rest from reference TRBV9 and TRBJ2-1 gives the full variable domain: DSGVTQTPKHLITATGQRVTLRCSPRSGDLSVYWYQQSLDQGLQFLIQYYNGEERAKGNILERFSAQQFPDLHSELNLSSLELGDSALYFCASSMLPGGAFNEQFFGPGTRLTVL.

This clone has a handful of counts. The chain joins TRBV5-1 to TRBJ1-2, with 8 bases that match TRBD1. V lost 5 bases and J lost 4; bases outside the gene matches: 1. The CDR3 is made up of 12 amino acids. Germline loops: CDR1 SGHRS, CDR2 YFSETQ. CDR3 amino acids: CASRGTGYGYTF. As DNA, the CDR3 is TGCGCCAGCAGAGGGACAGGCTATGGCTACACCTTC.

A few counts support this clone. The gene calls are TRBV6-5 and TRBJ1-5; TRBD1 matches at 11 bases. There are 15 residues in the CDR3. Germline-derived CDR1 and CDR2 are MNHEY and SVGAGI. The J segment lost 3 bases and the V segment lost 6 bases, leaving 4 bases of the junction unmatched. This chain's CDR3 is CASRGTGGNNQPQHF. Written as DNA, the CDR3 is TGTGCCAGCAGGGGGACAGGGGGAAACAATCAGCCCCAGCATTTT.

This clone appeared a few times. The CDR3 is CASSLIQGAGEKLFF. CDR3 nucleotides: TGCGCCAGCAGCTTGATACAGGGGGCAGGTGAAAAACTGTTTTTT. This chain joins TRBV5-1 and TRBJ1-4; TRBD1 aligns across 9 bases. The J segment lost 7 bases and the V segment lost 1 base, leaving 5 bases of the junction unmatched. The germline V gene has CDR1 SGHRS and CDR2 YFSETQ. The CDR3 runs 15 residues.

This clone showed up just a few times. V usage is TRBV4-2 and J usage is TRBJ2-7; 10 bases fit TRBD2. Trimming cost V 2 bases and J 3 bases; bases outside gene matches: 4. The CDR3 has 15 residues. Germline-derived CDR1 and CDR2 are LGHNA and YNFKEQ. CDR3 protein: CASSQTGTSVYEQYF. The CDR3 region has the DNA TGTGCCAGCAGCCAAACCGGGACTAGCGTCTACGAGCAGTACTTC.

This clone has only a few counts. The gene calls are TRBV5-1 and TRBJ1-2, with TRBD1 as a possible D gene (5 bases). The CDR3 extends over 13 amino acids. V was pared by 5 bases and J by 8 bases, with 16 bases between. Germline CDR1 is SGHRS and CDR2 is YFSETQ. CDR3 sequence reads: CASRKTVTEGYTF. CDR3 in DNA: TGCGCCAGCAGGAAGACAGTCACAGAAGGCTACACCTTC.

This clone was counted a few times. In DNA form, the CDR3 reads TGTGCCAGCTCACCCCCCAGCGGGAGGTCCTACAATGAGCAGTTCTTC. Its translation: CASSPPSGRSYNEQFF. The rearrangement links TRBV18 to TRBJ2-1, with 9 bases matching TRBD2. The CDR3 has 16 amino acids. The V gene's germline CDR1 is KGHSH and CDR2 LQKENI. V lost 3 bases to trimming and J lost 1 base; unmatched junction nucleotides: 4.

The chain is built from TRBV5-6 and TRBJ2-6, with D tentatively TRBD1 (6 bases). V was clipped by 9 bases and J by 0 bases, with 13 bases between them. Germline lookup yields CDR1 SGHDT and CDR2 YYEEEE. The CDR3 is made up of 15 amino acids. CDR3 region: CATRDTFSGANVLTF. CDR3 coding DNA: TGTGCCACACGGGACACCTTCTCTGGGGCCAACGTCCTGACTTTC.

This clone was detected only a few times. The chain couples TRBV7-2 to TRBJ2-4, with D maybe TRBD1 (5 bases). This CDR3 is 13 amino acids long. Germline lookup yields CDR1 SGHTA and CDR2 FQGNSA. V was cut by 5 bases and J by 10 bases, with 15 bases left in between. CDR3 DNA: TGTGCCAGCAGCCCCGACAGCTTAGGGATTCAGTACTTC. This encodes CASSPDSLGIQYF. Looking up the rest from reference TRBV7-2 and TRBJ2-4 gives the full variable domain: GAGVSQSPSNKVTEKGKDVELRCDPISGHTALYWYRQSLGQGLEFLIYFQGNSAPDKSGLPSDRFSAERTGGSVSTLTIQRTQQEDSAVYLCASSPDSLGIQYFGAGTRLSVL.

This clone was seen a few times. CDR3 sequence (DNA): TGCAGCGTTGAAGATCAGGGGGGCTATGGCTACACCTTC. Translated, it gives CSVEDQGGYGYTF. The chain couples TRBV29-1 to TRBJ1-2; 7 bases agree with TRBD1. The V and J ends lost 0 bases and 4 bases, in that order; junction bases with no gene match: 2. There are 13 residues in the CDR3. Germline loops: CDR1 SQVTM, CDR2 ANQGSEA.

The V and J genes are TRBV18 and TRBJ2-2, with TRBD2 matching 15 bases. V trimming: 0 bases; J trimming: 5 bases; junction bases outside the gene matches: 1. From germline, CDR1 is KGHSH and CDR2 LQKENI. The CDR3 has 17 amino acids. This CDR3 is CASSPPGLAGGTGELFF. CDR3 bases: TGTGCCAGCTCACCACCGGGACTAGCGGGAGGAACCGGGGAGCTGTTTTTT. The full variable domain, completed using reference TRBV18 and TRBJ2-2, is NAGVMQNPRHLVRRRGQEARLRCSPMKGHSHVYWYRQLPEEGLKFMVYLQKENIIDESGMPKERFSAEFPKEGPSILRIQQVVRGDSAAYFCASSPPGLAGGTGELFFGEGSRLTVL.

CDR3 sequence (DNA): TGTGCCAGCAGCACCCGACTTGGATTAGCGAGCTCCTACGAGCAGTACTTC. It encodes CASSTRLGLASSYEQYF. V gene TRBV13 combines with J gene TRBJ2-7, with D maybe TRBD2 (5 bases). The V end was cut by 5 bases, the J end by 0 bases, with 20 bases between. CDR1 PRHDT and CDR2 FYEKMQ come from the germline V gene (reference sequence). The CDR3 extends over 17 amino acids.

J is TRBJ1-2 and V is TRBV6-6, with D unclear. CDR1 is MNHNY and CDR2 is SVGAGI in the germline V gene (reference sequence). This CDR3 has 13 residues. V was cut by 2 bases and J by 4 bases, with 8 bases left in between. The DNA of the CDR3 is TGTGCCAGCAGTTACGACGGGATCTATGGCTACACCTTC. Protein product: CASSYDGIYGYTF.